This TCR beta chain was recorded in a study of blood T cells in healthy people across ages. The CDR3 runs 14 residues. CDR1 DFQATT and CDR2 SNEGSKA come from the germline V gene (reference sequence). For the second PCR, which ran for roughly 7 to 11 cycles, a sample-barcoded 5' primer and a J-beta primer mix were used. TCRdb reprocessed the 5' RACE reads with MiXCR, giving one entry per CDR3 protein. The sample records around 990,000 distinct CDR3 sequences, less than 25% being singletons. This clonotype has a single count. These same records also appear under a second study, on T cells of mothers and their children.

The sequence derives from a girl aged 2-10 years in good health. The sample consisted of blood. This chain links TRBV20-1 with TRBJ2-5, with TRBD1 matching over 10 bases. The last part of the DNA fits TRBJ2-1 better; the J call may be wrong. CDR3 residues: CSGRWDRGVNEQFF. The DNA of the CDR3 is TGCAGTGGAAGGTGGGACAGGGGCGTCAATGAGCAGTTCTTC.